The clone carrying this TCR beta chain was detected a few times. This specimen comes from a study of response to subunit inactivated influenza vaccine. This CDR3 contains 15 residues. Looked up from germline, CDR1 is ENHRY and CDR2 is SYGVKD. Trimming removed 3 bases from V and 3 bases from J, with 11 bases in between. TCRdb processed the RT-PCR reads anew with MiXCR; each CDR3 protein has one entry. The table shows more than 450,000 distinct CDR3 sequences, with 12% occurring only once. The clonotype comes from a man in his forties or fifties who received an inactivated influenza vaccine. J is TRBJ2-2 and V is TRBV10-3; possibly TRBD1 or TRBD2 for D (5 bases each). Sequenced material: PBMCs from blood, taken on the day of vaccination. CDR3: CAISDGAVDTGELFF. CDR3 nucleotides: TGTGCCATCAGTGACGGGGCGGTGGACACCGGGGAGCTGTTTTTT.